The sequence of this T cell receptor beta chain was determined in a study of T cells in Graves' hyperthyroidism and ophthalmopathy. Cells are PBMCs isolated from about 10 ml of fresh blood. The source material, RNA transcripts, was used to amplify TCR beta CDR3 regions. HTBI primers were used for first-round RT-PCR of the TCR CDR3. A single record per CDR3 protein comes from TCRdb applying MiXCR to the multiplex PCR reads. The sample lists roughly 300,000 distinct CDR3 sequences; approximately 15% were seen once. Ten or more counts support this clonotype. Its specificity is unknown. J gave up 0 bases and V 6 bases, and 5 bases lay outside the gene matches. The CDR3 runs 16 residues. Notes on the study in general: A model of 13 V-J pairs discriminated ophthalmopathy from stable hyperthyroidism. The blood repertoire included most of the expanded thyroid clonotypes above 0.001. Before onset, ophthalmopathy was predicted by the model a median 6.5 months earlier.

The J gene is TRBJ2-4, the V gene TRBV12-3 or TRBV12-4, with 10 bases aligning to TRBD2. This receptor was taken from a woman in her 30s with Graves' hyperthyroidism. Sequences were obtained from blood. CDR3 region: CASRYRLAGAKNIQYF. The CDR3 DNA sequence: TGTGCCAGCAGATATAGACTAGCGGGAGCCAAAAACATTCAGTACTTC.